A selection of T cell receptor beta chains follows, all from one sample in a study of blood T cells in healthy people across ages. TCRdb reprocessed the 5' RACE reads via MiXCR and lists one record per CDR3 protein. The data contain around 1,800,000 distinct CDR3 sequences, 30% to 40% of them singletons. Sequencing was performed on blood. The receptors come from a human donor in good health. CDR3s include the opening cysteine and the closing phenylalanine or tryptophan. A D gene is named only where the DNA matches it firmly. Clone size is stated in some rows and not others, as once, few, many or a class when expanded.

CDR3 DNA: TGTGCCAGCAGCCGTAATCTGCGGACAGTCTATGGCTACACCTTC; CDR3 protein: CASSRNLRTVYGYTF; J gene: TRBJ1-2; V gene: TRBV3-1; D gene: -; clone size: -
CDR3 DNA: TGCAGTGCTAGAGATGGTCAGCGGGGGATTTCCTACGAGCAGTACTTC; CDR3 protein: CSARDGQRGISYEQYF; J gene: TRBJ2-7; V gene: TRBV20-1; D gene: TRBD2; clone size: few
CDR3 DNA: TGTGCCAGCAGTTACTCGAAGGCAGGGGTCACTGAAGCTTTCTTT; CDR3 protein: CASSYSKAGVTEAFF; J gene: TRBJ1-1; V gene: TRBV6-5; D gene: -; clone size: once
CDR3 DNA: TGTGCCAGCAGCCAAGATAGCGGTCAGCCCCAGCATTTT; CDR3 protein: CASSQDSGQPQHF; J gene: TRBJ1-5; V gene: TRBV4-2; D gene: -; clone size: -
CDR3 DNA: TGTGCCAGCAGCTTATTAATTAGGGCGGGGGGTAGTAATGAGCAGTTCTTC; CDR3 protein: CASSLLIRAGGSNEQFF; J gene: TRBJ2-1; V gene: TRBV7-3; D gene: TRBD2; clone size: -
CDR3 DNA: TGCGCCAGCAGCTTGGTGGGTTTTGGCAATTCACCCCTCCACTTT; CDR3 protein: CASSLVGFGNSPLHF; J gene: TRBJ1-6; V gene: TRBV5-1; D gene: -; clone size: -
CDR3 DNA: TGTGCCAGCAGGGAGCCGGTTATTGGTGGCTACACCTTC; CDR3 protein: CASREPVIGGYTF; J gene: TRBJ1-2; V gene: TRBV25-1; D gene: -; clone size: -
CDR3 DNA: TGCAGTGCTAGAGCCTCCGGGACGGTTAATCAGCCCCAGCATTTT; CDR3 protein: CSARASGTVNQPQHF; J gene: TRBJ1-5; V gene: TRBV20-1; D gene: -; clone size: few
CDR3 DNA: TGTGCCAGCAGCTCCTACGAGAAGGGTGGCTACACCTTC; CDR3 protein: CASSSYEKGGYTF; J gene: TRBJ1-2; V gene: TRBV7-9; D gene: -; clone size: -
CDR3 DNA: TGTGCCAGCAGTTCTCCCGCCGGGACAGGGCAGTACGAGCAGTACTTC; CDR3 protein: CASSSPAGTGQYEQYF; J gene: TRBJ2-7; V gene: TRBV28; D gene: TRBD1; clone size: many
CDR3 DNA: TGTGCCAGCAGCGCCGGCCCTTACACAGATACGCAGTATTTT; CDR3 protein: CASSAGPYTDTQYF; J gene: TRBJ2-3; V gene: TRBV7-2; D gene: -; clone size: -
CDR3 DNA: TGTGCCAGCAGTTACACGAACGATGAGCAGTTCTTC; CDR3 protein: CASSYTNDEQFF; J gene: TRBJ2-1; V gene: TRBV6-2/TRBV6-3; D gene: -; clone size: -
CDR3 DNA: TGTGCTAGCAGCTTGGGCTCGGGACAGAGCCAAGAGACCCAGTACTTC; CDR3 protein: CASSLGSGQSQETQYF; J gene: TRBJ2-5; V gene: TRBV7-7; D gene: TRBD1; clone size: -
CDR3 DNA: TGTGCCAGCAGTCACTTCCTAGCCAGGGAGCTGTTTTTT; CDR3 protein: CASSHFLARELFF; J gene: TRBJ2-2; V gene: TRBV6-2/TRBV6-3; D gene: -; clone size: -
CDR3 DNA: TGCGCCAGCCAGAGGGTCGGGGGCCCTAGCACAGATACGCAGTATTTT; CDR3 protein: CASQRVGGPSTDTQYF; J gene: TRBJ2-3; V gene: TRBV4-1; D gene: -; clone size: -
CDR3 DNA: TGCGCCAGCAGCTCCTGGACAGGGGGCTTGAACACTGAAGCTTTCTTT; CDR3 protein: CASSSWTGGLNTEAFF; J gene: TRBJ1-1; V gene: TRBV5-1; D gene: TRBD1; clone size: -
CDR3 DNA: TGTGCCAGCAGCTTAGTGACTAGCGGGGGTTATGAGCAGTTCTTC; CDR3 protein: CASSLVTSGGYEQFF; J gene: TRBJ2-1; V gene: TRBV11-2; D gene: TRBD2; clone size: few
CDR3 DNA: TGTGCCTGCAGTTCCGGACGGTACCAAGAGACCCAGTACTTC; CDR3 protein: CACSSGRYQETQYF; J gene: TRBJ2-5; V gene: TRBV12-3/TRBV12-4; D gene: -; clone size: -